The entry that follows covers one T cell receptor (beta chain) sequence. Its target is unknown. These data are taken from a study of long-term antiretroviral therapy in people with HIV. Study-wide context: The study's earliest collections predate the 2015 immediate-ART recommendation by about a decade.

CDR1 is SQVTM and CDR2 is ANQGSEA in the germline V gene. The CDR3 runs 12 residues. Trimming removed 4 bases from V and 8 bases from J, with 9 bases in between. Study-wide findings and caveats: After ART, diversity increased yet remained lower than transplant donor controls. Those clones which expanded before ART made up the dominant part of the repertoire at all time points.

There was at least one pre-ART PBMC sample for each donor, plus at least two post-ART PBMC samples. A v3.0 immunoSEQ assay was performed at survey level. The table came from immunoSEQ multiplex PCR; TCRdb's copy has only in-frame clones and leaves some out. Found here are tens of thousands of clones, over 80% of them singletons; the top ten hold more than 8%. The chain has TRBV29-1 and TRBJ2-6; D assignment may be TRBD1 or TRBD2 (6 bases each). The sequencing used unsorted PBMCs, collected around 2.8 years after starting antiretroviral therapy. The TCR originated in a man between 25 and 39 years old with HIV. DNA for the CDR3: TGCAGCGTTGGAGGGGGGACCAACGTCCTGACTTTC. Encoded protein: CSVGGGTNVLTF.